This paragraph reports one TCR beta chain. Its matching antigen is unknown. Focal radiation with ipilimumab CTLA-4 blockade was given to patients with chemo-refractory metastatic non-small-cell lung cancer. Sequenced by immunoSEQ multiplex PCR; TCRdb stores in-frame clones only, minus some. Of 84,000 or so clones listed, over 75% are singletons. The sample is drawn from a study of radiotherapy plus CTLA-4 blockade in lung cancer. The CDR3 length is 12 residues. V was clipped by 3 bases and J by 6 bases; unmatched bases: 4. Looked up from germline, CDR1 is GTSNPN and CDR2 is SVGIG (reference sequence). Study-wide findings and caveats: Response was reportedly best predicted by early blood T cell clone dynamics, with interferon-beta. Researchers report tumor-derived TCR clones expanding in blood after radiotherapy plus ipilimumab.

Specimen: peripheral blood, collected from a patient treated with radiotherapy plus ipilimumab. This clonotype was sampled from a human donor with non-small cell lung cancer that progressed on radiotherapy plus ipilimumab. This chain links TRBV30 with TRBJ2-7; 8 bases are shared with TRBD1. CDR3 sequence: CAWSPDRGEQYF. DNA of the CDR3: TGTGCCTGGAGCCCCGACAGGGGCGAGCAGTACTTC.